The rows below give T cell receptor beta chains drawn from one sample of a study of read filtering for tumor transcriptome and immune sequencing. TCRdb used MiXCR to reprocess the reads, holding one entry per CDR3 protein. The table lists some 38,000 distinct CDR3 sequences, roughly 10% of them singletons. Sequenced sample: a population of CD138-negative cells sorted from bone marrow. The receptors come from a donor aged 40 or older with multiple myeloma. CDR3s include the opening cysteine and the closing phenylalanine or tryptophan. A D gene is named only where the DNA matches it firmly. A clone size is listed for some rows: how often the clone was seen (once, few, many), or a class if it is expanded.

abundance: many
len: 13
j_gene: TRBJ2-1
d_gene: TRBD1
v_gene: TRBV28
CDR3aa: CASSVLGDRHKFF
CDR3nt: TGTGCCAGCAGTGTTCTAGGGGACAGACATAAGTTCTTC

abundance: many
len: 13
j_gene: TRBJ1-1
d_gene: .
v_gene: TRBV16
CDR3aa: CASSQSKAGEAFF
CDR3nt: TGTGCCAGCAGCCAATCTAAGGCGGGTGAAGCTTTCTTT

abundance: .
len: 14
j_gene: TRBJ1-5
d_gene: .
v_gene: TRBV24-1
CDR3aa: CAPPRDIANQTQHF
CDR3nt: TGTGCTCCCCCCCGGGACATCGCAAATCAGACCCAGCATTTT

abundance: many
len: 15
j_gene: TRBJ1-1
d_gene: .
v_gene: TRBV5-1
CDR3aa: CASSLEGRGSTEAFF
CDR3nt: TGCGCCAGCAGCCTCGAGGGCAGGGGAAGTACTGAAGCTTTCTTT

abundance: many
len: 16
j_gene: TRBJ2-1
d_gene: .
v_gene: TRBV5-5
CDR3aa: CASSLDPSGAYNEQFF
CDR3nt: TGTGCCAGCAGCTTGGACCCGTCAGGGGCTTACAATGAGCAGTTCTTC

abundance: many
len: 13
j_gene: TRBJ2-6
d_gene: .
v_gene: TRBV29-1
CDR3aa: CSALSPGANVLTF
CDR3nt: TGCAGCGCCCTGTCCCCTGGGGCCAACGTCCTGACTTTC

abundance: many
len: 17
j_gene: TRBJ1-4
d_gene: TRBD1
v_gene: TRBV5-6
CDR3aa: CASTLLTGGTRNEKLFF
CDR3nt: TGTGCCAGCACCCTTTTGACAGGGGGCACGAGGAATGAAAAACTGTTTTTT

abundance: many
len: 14
j_gene: TRBJ1-4
d_gene: .
v_gene: TRBV12-3/TRBV12-4
CDR3aa: CASSFVGSGEKLFF
CDR3nt: TGTGCCAGCAGTTTTGTCGGGTCCGGTGAAAAACTGTTTTTT

abundance: few
len: 13
j_gene: TRBJ2-2
d_gene: .
v_gene: TRBV5-6
CDR3aa: CASSRGRPGELFF
CDR3nt: TGTGCCAGCAGCCGGGGACGACCCGGGGAGCTGTTTTTT

abundance: many
len: 16
j_gene: TRBJ2-7
d_gene: .
v_gene: TRBV7-9
CDR3aa: CASSPPSGVSSYEQYF
CDR3nt: TGTGCCAGCAGCCCCCCCTCAGGGGTCAGCTCCTACGAGCAGTACTTC

abundance: many
len: 18
j_gene: TRBJ2-6
d_gene: TRBD1
v_gene: TRBV12-3/TRBV12-4
CDR3aa: CASRATGGPSQGANVLTF
CDR3nt: TGTGCCAGCAGAGCAACAGGGGGCCCTAGTCAGGGGGCCAACGTCCTGACTTTC

abundance: .
len: 11
j_gene: TRBJ1-2
d_gene: .
v_gene: TRBV19
CDR3aa: CASSRDYGYTF
CDR3nt: TGTGCCAGTAGCCGGGACTATGGCTACACCTTC

abundance: many
len: 15
j_gene: TRBJ2-2
d_gene: TRBD2
v_gene: TRBV10-2
CDR3aa: CASSPLAADTGELFF
CDR3nt: TGCGCCAGCAGCCCGCTAGCGGCGGACACCGGGGAGCTGTTTTTT

abundance: many
len: 14
j_gene: TRBJ2-1
d_gene: .
v_gene: TRBV5-4
CDR3aa: CASSLRGGYDEQFF
CDR3nt: TGTGCCAGCAGCTTGAGAGGAGGTTACGATGAGCAGTTCTTC

abundance: few
len: 13
j_gene: TRBJ2-2
d_gene: .
v_gene: TRBV2
CDR3aa: CASRVSSTGELFF
CDR3nt: TGTGCCAGCAGGGTATCCAGCACCGGGGAGCTGTTTTTT

abundance: .
len: 10
j_gene: TRBJ2-4
d_gene: .
v_gene: TRBV20-1
CDR3aa: CSAGKNIQYF
CDR3nt: TGCAGTGCCGGCAAAAACATTCAGTACTTC

abundance: .
len: 15
j_gene: TRBJ2-2
d_gene: .
v_gene: TRBV19
CDR3aa: CAGGILGKDTGELFF
CDR3nt: TGTGCCGGTGGTATACTGGGGAAGGACACCGGGGAGCTGTTTTTT

abundance: many
len: 13
j_gene: TRBJ2-1
d_gene: TRBD1
v_gene: TRBV2
CDR3aa: CASRGTGQTEQFF
CDR3nt: TGTGCCAGCAGGGGGACAGGTCAAACTGAGCAGTTCTTC

abundance: .
len: 14
j_gene: TRBJ2-5
d_gene: .
v_gene: TRBV28
CDR3aa: CASILAGRQETQYF
CDR3nt: TGTGCCAGCATCTTGGCGGGGAGACAAGAGACCCAGTACTTC

abundance: few
len: 14
j_gene: TRBJ2-5
d_gene: .
v_gene: TRBV15
CDR3aa: CATSILGLQETQYF
CDR3nt: TGTGCCACCAGCATCTTGGGCCTCCAAGAGACCCAGTACTTC

abundance: many
len: 14
j_gene: TRBJ2-7
d_gene: .
v_gene: TRBV5-1
CDR3aa: CASSLDGQFAEQYF
CDR3nt: TGCGCCAGCAGCCTGGACGGACAGTTTGCCGAGCAGTACTTC

abundance: .
len: 16
j_gene: TRBJ2-3
d_gene: .
v_gene: TRBV15
CDR3aa: CATSTSPGKGSDTQYF
CDR3nt: TGTGCCACCAGCACTTCCCCAGGGAAGGGATCAGATACGCAGTATTTT

abundance: many
len: 12
j_gene: TRBJ2-3
d_gene: .
v_gene: TRBV10-3
CDR3aa: CAITSTQGSQYF
CDR3nt: TGTGCCATCACCTCAACCCAGGGTTCGCAGTATTTT

abundance: few
len: 15
j_gene: TRBJ2-3
d_gene: TRBD2
v_gene: TRBV11-2
CDR3aa: CASSRAGPLTDTQYF
CDR3nt: TGTGCCAGCAGCAGAGCGGGGCCCCTCACAGATACGCAGTATTTT

abundance: many
len: 15
j_gene: TRBJ2-6
d_gene: .
v_gene: TRBV6-1
CDR3aa: CATWRGFSGANVLTF
CDR3nt: TGTGCCACATGGAGGGGGTTCTCTGGGGCCAACGTCCTGACTTTC

abundance: many
len: 13
j_gene: TRBJ1-2
d_gene: .
v_gene: TRBV29-1
CDR3aa: CSTPDPILHGYTF
CDR3nt: TGCAGCACCCCGGACCCAATTCTCCATGGCTACACCTTC

abundance: .
len: 17
j_gene: TRBJ2-5
d_gene: TRBD2
v_gene: TRBV6-2/TRBV6-3
CDR3aa: CASTRGLGGGFQVTQYF
CDR3nt: TGTGCCAGCACCCGGGGACTGGGCGGGGGATTCCAAGTGACCCAGTACTTC

abundance: many
len: 14
j_gene: TRBJ1-5
d_gene: .
v_gene: TRBV9
CDR3aa: CASSVGQGNQPQHF
CDR3nt: TGTGCCAGCAGCGTAGGACAGGGCAATCAGCCCCAGCATTTT

abundance: many
len: 14
j_gene: TRBJ2-3
d_gene: .
v_gene: TRBV7-2
CDR3aa: CASSFLANTDTQYF
CDR3nt: TGTGCCAGCAGCTTCCTGGCAAACACAGATACGCAGTATTTT

abundance: many
len: 13
j_gene: TRBJ2-2
d_gene: .
v_gene: TRBV12-3/TRBV12-4
CDR3aa: CASSLGSTGELFF
CDR3nt: TGTGCCAGCAGTTTAGGGAGCACCGGGGAGCTGTTTTTT

abundance: many
len: 16
j_gene: TRBJ2-3
d_gene: .
v_gene: TRBV7-9
CDR3aa: CASSLGGGGSTDTQYF
CDR3nt: TGTGCCAGCAGCTTAGGTGGCGGGGGCTCCACAGATACGCAGTATTTT

abundance: many
len: 15
j_gene: TRBJ2-2
d_gene: TRBD1
v_gene: TRBV5-6
CDR3aa: CASSLQGFETGELFF
CDR3nt: TGTGCCAGCAGCTTACAGGGGTTTGAGACCGGGGAGCTGTTTTTT

abundance: many
len: 11
j_gene: TRBJ2-1
d_gene: .
v_gene: TRBV4-2
CDR3aa: CASSQHNEQFF
CDR3nt: TGTGCCAGCAGCCAACACAATGAGCAGTTCTTC

abundance: many
len: 16
j_gene: TRBJ1-5
d_gene: TRBD1
v_gene: TRBV6-2/TRBV6-3
CDR3aa: CASRPRGTGPYQPQHF
CDR3nt: TGTGCCAGCAGACCGAGGGGGACAGGACCCTATCAGCCCCAGCATTTT

abundance: many
len: 15
j_gene: TRBJ2-1
d_gene: TRBD2
v_gene: TRBV28
CDR3aa: CASGRLAGGVNEQFF
CDR3nt: TGTGCCAGCGGTAGGCTAGCGGGGGGGGTCAATGAGCAGTTCTTC

abundance: many
len: 13
j_gene: TRBJ1-5
d_gene: .
v_gene: TRBV4-1
CDR3aa: CASSQGGRQPQHF
CDR3nt: TGCGCCAGCAGCCAGGGGGGCCGTCAGCCCCAGCATTTT